Following are 16 T cell receptor beta chains from one sample sequenced in a study of read filtering for tumor transcriptome and immune sequencing. The library was built from 400 to 500 ng RNA with molecular barcoded adaptors for alpha/delta and beta/gamma chains. One entry per CDR3 protein, called by TCRdb with MiXCR from the reads. The table has some 40,000 distinct CDR3 sequences, approximately 12% seen once. The source material was a population of CD138-negative cells sorted from bone marrow. These receptors originate from a donor at least 40 years old with multiple myeloma.

This clonotype appeared many times. The V and J genes are TRBV28 and TRBJ2-7; D uncertain. The CDR3 extends over 14 amino acids. V lost 5 bases and J 0 bases, leaving 11 bases between the germline ends. The germline V gene has CDR1 MDHEN and CDR2 SYDVKM. The CDR3 region is CASSRHQSSYEQYF. CDR3 bases: TGTGCCAGCAGTCGACACCAGAGCTCCTACGAGCAGTACTTC. The full variable domain, in which reference TRBV28 and TRBJ2-7 provide the parts outside the CDR3, is DVKVTQSSRYLVKRTGEKVFLECVQDMDHENMFWYRQDPGLGLRLIYFSYDVKMKEKGDIPEGYSVSREKKERFSLILESASTNQTSMYLCASSRHQSSYEQYFGPGTRLTVT.

In this sample, this clonotype turned up many times. The chain has TRBV6-5 and TRBJ2-1; 7 bases line up with TRBD1. V dropped 6 bases and J dropped 7; count of bases not matched to a gene: 3. The CDR3 has 12 amino acids. Germline CDR1 reads MNHEY; CDR2 reads SVGAGI. CDR3 nucleotides: TGTGCCAGCAGGAACAGGGGAAATGAGCAGTTCTTC. Protein product: CASRNRGNEQFF.

This clonotype has a count of ten or more. The V call is TRBV4-1, the J call TRBJ2-5, with D perhaps TRBD1 or TRBD2 (5 bases each). CDR3 length: 14 amino acids. Per germline, CDR1 MGHRA and CDR2 YSYEKL. V was shortened by 0 bases and J by 5 bases, with 10 bases between the two germline ends. CDR3 residues: CASSQDQGEETQYF. CDR3 DNA: TGCGCCAGCAGCCAAGATCAGGGAGAGGAGACCCAGTACTTC.

This clonotype has a count of ten or more. The chain uses TRBV3-1 and TRBJ2-1; D gene unclear. Trimming took 8 bases from V and 8 from J, leaving 19 bases between them. The CDR3 has 14 amino acids. Germline V gene sequence: CDR1 LGHDT, CDR2 YNNKEL (reference sequence). CDR3 DNA: TGTGCCAGCCTCAGCCAAGGTCTACACCATGAGCAGTTCTTC. Protein: CASLSQGLHHEQFF.

Ten or more counts support this clonotype. The chain has TRBV6-5 and TRBJ2-5; possibly TRBD2 for D (7 bases). Germline lookup yields CDR1 MNHEY and CDR2 SVGAGI. V lost 4 bases and J lost 5, with 14 bases in between. The CDR3 extends over 14 amino acids. CDR3 residues: CASSFGRGPETQYF. The CDR3, as DNA: TGTGCCAGCAGTTTTGGGCGGGGGCCGGAGACCCAGTACTTC.

This clonotype was counted many times. V is TRBV29-1 and J is TRBJ2-3; 7 nucleotides agree with TRBD1. With V trimmed by 6 bases and J by 2 bases, 11 bases remained unmatched. CDR3 length equals 15 residues. The germline gives CDR1 SQVTM, CDR2 ANQGSEA. CDR3 sequence (DNA): TGCAGCGTGCGAGTCTTCGGGACAGTCACAGATACGCAGTATTTT. It is translated as CSVRVFGTVTDTQYF.

This clonotype was seen at least ten times. V usage is TRBV29-1 and J usage is TRBJ1-5; D unresolved. V dropped 2 bases and J dropped 0 bases, with 5 bases sitting between them. Looked up from germline, CDR1 is SQVTM and CDR2 is ANQGSEA. The CDR3 is 13 amino acids. CDR3 protein: CSVETASNQPQHF. The CDR3 DNA is TGCAGCGTTGAAACGGCTAGCAATCAGCCCCAGCATTTT.

Of note for this clonotype: A much larger clone is a single base away; this may be a read error. The chain combines TRBV10-2 with TRBJ1-5; D gene ambiguous. V lost 8 bases to trimming and J lost 2 bases, with 7 bases between them. The CDR3 runs to 12 residues. The germline CDR1 and CDR2 sequences are WSHSY and SAAADI. Here the CDR3 DNA reads TGCGCCAGCGGTCAGGGCAATCAGCCCCAGCATTTT. Translation gives CASGQGNQPQHF.

This clonotype was detected only a few times. The V and J genes are TRBV11-2 and TRBJ1-2, with unresolved D. Germline CDR1 is SGHAT and CDR2 is FQNNGV. V was trimmed by 5 bases and J by 5 bases, leaving 15 bases between them. The CDR3 has 14 amino acids. CDR3 DNA: TGTGCCAGCAGCCCCTCCGGCATGGCTTATGGCTACACCTTC. Its protein is CASSPSGMAYGYTF.

A note on this clonotype: One junction end does not reproduce the germline sequence, and a read error may be involved. CDR3 in amino acids: CASSSGRAAEKRFF. The DNA of the CDR3 is TGTGCCAGCAGCTCCGGCAGGGCGGCTGAAAAACGGTTTTTT. The chain is built from TRBV7-8 and TRBJ1-4; possible D gene TRBD1, 5 bases. Germline V CDR1 and CDR2: SGHVS, FQNEAQ. This CDR3 has 14 amino acids.

To note about this clonotype: A far larger clone is one base from this, pointing to a likely read error. The rearrangement uses TRBV11-2 and TRBJ2-1; 9 bases fit TRBD2. This CDR3 is 15 amino acids long. Germline values: CDR1 SGHAT, CDR2 FQNNGV. The CDR3 loop is CASSTSGYSYNGQFF. The CDR3 bases are TGTGCCAGCAGCACTAGCGGGTACTCCTACAATGGGCAGTTCTTC.

This clonotype was detected many times. This chain connects TRBV6-1 to TRBJ1-6; D not resolved. Per germline, CDR1 MNHNS and CDR2 SASEGT. The CDR3 runs 12 residues. Trimming took 8 bases from V and 4 from J, leaving 6 bases between them. CDR3 sequence reads: CASGPYNSPLHF. In DNA, the CDR3 is TGTGCCAGCGGTCCTTATAATTCACCCCTCCACTTT.

This clonotype was seen many times. The chain uses TRBV20-1 and TRBJ1-5; D may be TRBD1 (5 bases). This CDR3 has 14 amino acids. Per the germline V gene, CDR1 is DFQATT and CDR2 is SNEGSKA (reference sequence). Trimming pared 5 bases from V and 7 bases from J, leaving 18 bases between. The CDR3: CSAGGGTRGQPQHF. The CDR3 DNA follows: TGCAGTGCTGGGGGTGGAACGCGGGGGCAGCCCCAGCATTTT.

Many counts were recorded for this clonotype. The chain recombines TRBV4-1 with TRBJ2-7, with 8 positions matching TRBD1. V lost 3 bases and J lost 4; bases outside the gene matches: 8. The CDR3 extends over 15 amino acids. Germline V CDR1 and CDR2: MGHRA, YSYEKL. The CDR3 reads CASSHHFQGAYEQYF. DNA for the CDR3: TGCGCCAGCAGCCATCATTTTCAGGGGGCTTACGAGCAGTACTTC.

As regards this clonotype: In this CDR3 the conserved last residue, phenylalanine or tryptophan, is missing, so a read error is likely. V is TRBV5-6 and J is TRBJ2-7; D call uncertain. Germline V gene data show CDR1 as SGHDT and CDR2 as YYEEEE. Trimming removed 2 bases at V and 1 base at J, with 7 bases between. This CDR3 contains 13 residues. The CDR3 DNA is TGTGCCAGCAGCTTACGACCGTCCTACGAGCAGTACATC. It codes for CASSLRPSYEQYI.

This clonotype has ten or more counts. The gene calls are TRBV7-9 and TRBJ1-1; D unresolved. Deletions cut 0 bases from V and 0 bases from J, with 14 bases between. The CDR3 loop spans 17 amino acids. Germline lookup yields CDR1 SEHNR and CDR2 FQNEAQ (reference sequence). The CDR3 spells CASSLAQAAVMNTEAFF. Written as DNA, the CDR3 is TGTGCCAGCAGCTTAGCGCAGGCAGCCGTTATGAACACTGAAGCTTTCTTT.